These T cell receptor beta chains were read from a single sample in a study of cytomegalovirus exposure and HLA in healthy donors. The table came from immunoSEQ multiplex PCR; TCRdb's copy has only in-frame clones and leaves some out. Of about 360,000 clones listed, around 86% were seen once; the top ten hold 0.83%. Sequencing was done on a sample of PBMCs. The receptors stem from a woman aged 18-35 years in good health and CMV-seronegative. Each CDR3 is given with its conserved first and last residue.

TRBJ1-2,TRBV6-5,CASSSPERDNYGYTF
TRBJ2-3,TRBV27,CASSSRTSGGTDTQYF
TRBJ2-7,TRBV6-1,CASIGTILYEQYF
TRBJ1-2,TRBV28,CASSIRDRLNYGYTF
TRBJ2-7,TRBV6-5,CASTSTGYNEQYF
TRBJ1-1,TRBV28,CASSSGGSLKDAFF
TRBJ1-5,TRBV5-1,CASSAGTGGSNQPQHF
TRBJ2-2,TRBV11-2,CASSRGLAGGAGELFF
TRBJ1-1,TRBV5-4,CASSDKTGPLGTEAFF
TRBJ2-4,TRBV27,CASSLGSTAGRIQYF
TRBJ2-1,TRBV15,CATSRAFATSGIHEQFF
TRBJ1-3,TRBV5-6,CASSDLTGGYTIYF
TRBJ1-3,TRBV30,CAWQGGYGNTIYF
TRBJ2-2,TRBV5-6,CASSLRGNTGELFF
TRBJ1-1,TRBV19,CASSPRTGLNTEAFF
TRBJ1-2,TRBV14,CASSQDPTWGAHGYTF
TRBJ2-1,TRBV5-6,CASSKTANEQFF
TRBJ2-5,TRBV7-9,CASSPSLASGGETQYF
TRBJ2-1,TRBV4-1,CASSHPSGGRAHNEQFF
TRBJ1-1,TRBV4-2,CASSQSTGGKDTEAFF
TRBJ1-5,TRBV18,CASSPVFLDRDNQPQHF
TRBJ2-7,TRBV30,CAWGQASYEQYF
TRBJ2-5,TRBV10-3,CAISAAGAGDIQETQYF